This T cell receptor (beta chain) appears in the sequencing data of a study of brain T cells in children with intractable seizures. Study conclusions and caveats: Clones missing pre-surgery may reflect undersampling of that blood sample.

Time point in this sample: blood from clinic visit 5 months post-surgery; TSC patient then seizure free. Pre-surgery treatment included at least one anti-epileptic drug. The CDR3 consists of 19 residues. The germline V gene encodes CDR1 LGHDT and CDR2 YNNKEL (reference sequence). V lost 4 bases and J 0 bases, leaving 21 bases between the germline ends. Generated by immunoSEQ multiplex PCR, the TCRdb table keeps only in-frame clones and is missing some. The repertoire holds 340,000 or so clones, with over 90% as singletons. As concerns this clone: The antigen remains unidentified.

The gene calls are TRBV3-1 (or the pseudogene TRBV3-2) and TRBJ2-2, with a possible D match to TRBD2 (6 bases). This clonotype was obtained from a boy younger than two with tuberous sclerosis and intractable seizures. The material sequenced was peripheral blood, taken roughly 5 months after surgery. CDR3 nucleotide sequence: TGTGCCAGCAGCCCTCCCTCACGCTTCGGAGGGGCGAACACCGGGGAGCTGTTTTTT. As protein: CASSPPSRFGGANTGELFF.